The source of this T cell receptor beta chain is a study of shared clonotypes between healthy human individuals. The CDR3 has 17 residues. CDR1 is KGHSH and CDR2 is LQKENI in the germline V gene. The trim removed 3 bases at V and 6 bases at J, leaving 11 bases unmatched. Sorted-subset replicate PCR reactions contained approximately 190 ng DNA, corresponding to some 28,000 T cell genomes. Assay: immunoSEQ multiplex PCR; the TCRdb copy retains only in-frame clones and omits some. Here the sample spans more than 1.2 million clones, 98% to 99% being singletons. The sequenced sample consisted of naive CD4+ T cells sorted from blood. As for subset: CD45RA+ positively selected. The J gene is TRBJ2-2, the V gene TRBV18; 9 bases agree with TRBD2. The source of this sequence is a young man in good health. The CDR3 DNA is TGTGCCAGCTCACCTATTAGCGGGAGTGGACCGCCCGGGGAGCTGTTTTTT. The encoded protein is CASSPISGSGPPGELFF.